In its sample, the clone carrying this T cell receptor (beta chain) was seen many times. Antigen: not known. Breast cancer patients provided tissue from their axillary draining lymph nodes. CDR3 length equals 13 residues. The V end lost 5 bases, the J end lost 3 bases, and 11 bases lay between the germline ends. Germline V gene lookup returns CDR1 SGHAT and CDR2 FQNNGV. The sample comes from a study of breast tumors, draining lymph nodes, adjacent tissues. General observations from the study: Luminal-like breast cancer showed significantly higher tumor–nontumor repertoire similarity than basal-like. Findings are consistent with lymph node origin and intratumoral expansion of most tumor T cells. Tumor repertoires ranked between lymph nodes and nontumor tissue in diversity, with V and J gene preferences. The lymph node origin of tumor T cells was framed as consistent with a hypothesis, not demonstrated.

TCRdb passed the multiplex PCR reads through MiXCR, listing each CDR3 protein once. The sample includes 85,000 to 130,000 distinct CDR3 sequences, 30% seen only once; the top ten take approximately 5%. The chain combines TRBV11-2 with TRBJ2-7; no clear D gene. The source material was axillary lymph node tissue. This receptor was taken from a female donor with breast cancer. Some clones in this sample may be carry-over from other donors' samples. The CDR3 sequence is CASSHTRIYEQYF. In DNA form, the CDR3 reads TGTGCCAGCAGCCACACACGTATCTACGAGCAGTACTTC.